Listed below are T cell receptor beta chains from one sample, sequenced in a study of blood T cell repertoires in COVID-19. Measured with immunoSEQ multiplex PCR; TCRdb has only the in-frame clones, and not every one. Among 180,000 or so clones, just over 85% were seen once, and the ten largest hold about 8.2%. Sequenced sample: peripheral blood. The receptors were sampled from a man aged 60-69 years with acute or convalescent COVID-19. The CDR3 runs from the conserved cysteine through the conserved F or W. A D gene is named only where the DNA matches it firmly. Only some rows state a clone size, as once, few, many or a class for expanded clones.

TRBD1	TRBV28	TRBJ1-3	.	TGTGCCAGCAGTTCCCGCGGACAGGGAAGCTCTGGAAACACCATATATTTT	CASSSRGQGSSGNTIYF
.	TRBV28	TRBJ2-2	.	TGTGCCAGCAGCAGCTCACAGAATCCGAACACCGGGGAGCTGTTTTTT	CASSSSQNPNTGELFF
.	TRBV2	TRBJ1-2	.	TGTGCCAGCAGTGACACCAGGGAATCTGGCTACACCTTC	CASSDTRESGYTF
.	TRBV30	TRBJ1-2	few	TGTGCCTGGAGTGTCGAGTCTAACTATGGCTACACCTTC	CAWSVESNYGYTF
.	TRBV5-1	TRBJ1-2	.	TGCGCCAGCGCTTTCTCAGGATCCTCTAACTATGGCTACACCTTC	CASAFSGSSNYGYTF
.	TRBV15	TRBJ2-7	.	TGTGCCACCAGCTTTGACAGCTACGAGCAGTACTTC	CATSFDSYEQYF
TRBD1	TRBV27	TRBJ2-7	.	TGTGCCAGCAGTTTATCCACAGGGGGTGATTTCGAGCAGTACTTC	CASSLSTGGDFEQYF
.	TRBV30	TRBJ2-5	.	TGTGCCTGGAGTAGGGGCGGGACAGTCATGTACTTC	CAWSRGGTVMYF
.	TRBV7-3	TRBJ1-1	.	TGTGCCAGCAGCTTAACAATCGGATCGGAGGAAGCTTTCTTT	CASSLTIGSEEAFF
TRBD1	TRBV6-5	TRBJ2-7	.	TGTGCCAGCAGTCTACAGGGGAAGCCCTACGAGCAGTACTTC	CASSLQGKPYEQYF
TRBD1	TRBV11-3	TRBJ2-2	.	TGTGCCAGCAGCTTAGATCGACAGGGGGCCGGGGAGCTGTTTTTT	CASSLDRQGAGELFF
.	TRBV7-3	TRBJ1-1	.	TGTGCCAGCAGCTCACAGGGGAACACTGAAGCTTTCTTT	CASSSQGNTEAFF
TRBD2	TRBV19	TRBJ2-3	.	TGTGCCAGTAGTTCCGGGAGGGCTATAGATACGCAGTATTTT	CASSSGRAIDTQYF
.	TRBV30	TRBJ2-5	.	TGTGCCTGGAGTGTGAACACCGGAGGAGAGACCCAGTACTTC	CAWSVNTGGETQYF
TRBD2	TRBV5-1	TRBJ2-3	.	TGCGCCAGCAGCCCGGGACTAGCCATGGATACGCAGTATTTT	CASSPGLAMDTQYF
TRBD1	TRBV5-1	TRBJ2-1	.	TGCGCCAGCAGCTTGCCCCGGACAGGGTCATACAATGAGCAGTTCTTC	CASSLPRTGSYNEQFF
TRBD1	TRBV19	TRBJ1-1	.	TGTGCCAGTAGTATCCGGACAGGGTGGGACACTGAAGCTTTCTTT	CASSIRTGWDTEAFF
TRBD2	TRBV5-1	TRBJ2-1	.	TGCGCCAGCAGCCCCCGGGCGACTAGCTCTGAGCAGTTCTTC	CASSPRATSSEQFF
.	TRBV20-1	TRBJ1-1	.	TGCAGTGCTAGTCTATCGGGGAGGGCTGAAGCTTTCTTT	CSASLSGRAEAFF
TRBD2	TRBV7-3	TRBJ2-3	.	TGTGCCAGCAGCTTATCACTAGCGGGAGGACTAACCACAGATACGCAGTATTTT	CASSLSLAGGLTTDTQYF
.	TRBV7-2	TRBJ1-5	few	TGTGCCAGCGCGGGGCTAGGCAATCAGCCCCAGCATTTT	CASAGLGNQPQHF
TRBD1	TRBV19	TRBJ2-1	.	TGTGCCAGTAGAGACAGGGGGAATGAGCAGTTCTTC	CASRDRGNEQFF
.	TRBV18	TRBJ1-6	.	TGTGCCAGCTCACCTGCGACTGGATCACCCCTCCACTTT	CASSPATGSPLHF
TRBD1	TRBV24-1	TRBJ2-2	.	TGTGCCACCAGTGATAGACAGGGGCGGGCCGGGGAGCTGTTTTTT	CATSDRQGRAGELFF
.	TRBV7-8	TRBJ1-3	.	TGTGCCAGCAGCTTAGGAGCCCGGGGGGGAAACACCATATATTTT	CASSLGARGGNTIYF
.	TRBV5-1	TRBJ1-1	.	TGCGCCAGCAGCTTGGCACCGGGACACCTGAACACTGAAGCTTTCTTT	CASSLAPGHLNTEAFF
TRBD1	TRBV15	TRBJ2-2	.	TGTGCCACCAGCACCAGGGGGCGGAGGACCGGGGAGCTGTTTTTT	CATSTRGRRTGELFF
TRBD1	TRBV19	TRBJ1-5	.	TGTGCCAGTAGCCATGGGCAGGGGGTAGATCAGCCCCAGCATTTT	CASSHGQGVDQPQHF
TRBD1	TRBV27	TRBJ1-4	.	TGTGCCAGCAGTCCGACCGGGACAGGCACGGGAAAACTGTTTTTT	CASSPTGTGTGKLFF
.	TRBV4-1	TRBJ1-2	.	TGCGCCAGCAGCCAAGTTGCCCCCGTCCGGGCTAACTATGGCTACACCTTC	CASSQVAPVRANYGYTF
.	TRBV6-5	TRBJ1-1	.	TGTGCCAGCAGGTACGGGGGGATGAACACTGAAGCTTTCTTT	CASRYGGMNTEAFF
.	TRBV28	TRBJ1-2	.	TGTGCCAGCAGTCATGGACAACCCTATGGCTACACCTTC	CASSHGQPYGYTF
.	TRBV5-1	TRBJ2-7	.	TGCGCCAGCAGCTTGGCCCACAGTTCCTACGAGCAGTACTTC	CASSLAHSSYEQYF